This entry is about one TCR beta chain. Antigen: not known. The ends lost 3 bases at V and 5 bases at J; junction bases unmatched: 5. The germline gives CDR1 SGHAT, CDR2 FQDESV (reference sequence). There are 14 residues in the CDR3. The data belong to a study of T cell responses to AZD1222 COVID-19 vaccine. The overall study: Some second doses came at about 4 weeks and others at about 12 weeks; these were pooled. Overall study findings and caveats: At 160-218 and 743-854, vaccine-associated CD4 TCRs were dominant, and they spanned spike. Close to half of all spike-specific TCRs reportedly target regions of the variants that are unmutated. Spike-specific TCR breadth and depth both grew after two AZD1222 doses.

Clones were sequenced by immunoSEQ multiplex PCR, and TCRdb holds only the in-frame ones, with some missing. The repertoire holds about 110,000 clones, with about four fifths as singletons. This TCR came from an adult in good health. The chain uses TRBV11-1 and TRBJ2-5; TRBD2 aligns across 8 bases. The material was peripheral blood, obtained on day 0 of AZD1222 vaccination. CDR3 nucleotides: TGTGCCAGCAGCTTCCCGGGGGGGCGGGAGACCCAGTACTTC. Amino acid sequence: CASSFPGGRETQYF.